Included here is one T cell receptor beta chain sequence, with context. These data originate in a study of blood T cell repertoires in COVID-19. Overall study: Samples representing acute and convalescent COVID-19 were sourced from the United States, Italy and Spain. T cells, B-cell-depleted T cells, or PBMCs supplied cDNA or gDNA.

The V end lost 8 bases, the J end lost 5 bases, and 15 bases lay between the germline ends. CDR1 and CDR2 (germline): SEHNR, FQNEAQ (reference sequence). The CDR3 length is 13 residues. Original handling: The assay estimated nucleated cells by amplifying reference gene primers. The protocol was immunoSEQ multiplex PCR, while the TCRdb copy is restricted to in-frame clones and leaves out a portion. The D gene and trimming were derived from the DNA, and the V and J assignments and clone size from that table. The table shows about 68,000 clones, with around 80% occurring only once. The gene calls are TRBV7-9 and TRBJ1-1; a possible D gene is TRBD1 (5 bases). This sequence was found in a woman aged 50 to 60 with acute or convalescent COVID-19. The sample taken for sequencing was peripheral blood. CDR3 loop: CASGWGESTEAFF. DNA for the CDR3: TGTGCCAGCGGTTGGGGGGAGAGTACTGAAGCTTTCTTT.